This TCR beta chain was documented in a study of a mutant IDH1 vaccine in newly diagnosed glioma. Only in-frame clones appear in the TCRdb table, and some are missing; sequencing was by immunoSEQ multiplex PCR. The table has around 26,000 clones, around 70% seen once. The time point is: week 11, during vaccination. In the vaccine, a single dose held 300 ug of the mutant IDH1 20-mer peptide, along with topical imiquimod. In the case of this clone: Its antigen is not identified.

The sample consisted of peripheral blood mononuclear cells (PBMCs), taken from a glioma patient whose treatment included an IDH1 peptide vaccine. The receptor was derived from a man in his late teens or twenties with glioma. Some clones in this sample may be carry-over from other donors' samples.

Written as DNA, the CDR3 is TGCAGCGCCCGGACAGCCTCCCAAGAGACCCAGTACTTC. Its protein is CSARTASQETQYF. The chain combines TRBV29-1 with TRBJ2-5; TRBD1 might be the D (6 bases). Germline-derived CDR1 and CDR2 are SQVTM and ANQGSEA. V was pared by 7 bases and J by 1 base, with 13 bases between. The CDR3 totals 13 residues.